A selection of T cell receptor beta chains follows, all from one sample in a study of neurological immune-mediated disorders. From the 5' RACE reads, TCRdb called clonotypes with MiXCR, one entry per CDR3 protein. The data hold some 48,000 distinct CDR3 sequences, with over 9% observed a single time. Sequenced: PBMCs. The receptors come from a woman aged 40 to 55 with HTLV-1-associated myelopathy (HAM/TSP). Both conserved end residues are part of each CDR3. D genes are given only for firm matches. Size values are once, few and many counts, or a class for expanded clones, and some rows have none.

clone size | J gene | V gene | D gene | CDR3 protein | CDR3 DNA
many | TRBJ2-1 | TRBV5-1 | - | CASSLDRPNEQFF | TGCGCCAGCAGCTTAGACAGGCCGAATGAGCAGTTCTTC
many | TRBJ2-7 | TRBV15 | - | CATSRVTNSYEQYF | TGTGCCACCAGCAGAGTCACTAACTCCTACGAGCAGTACTTC
many | TRBJ2-3 | TRBV5-1 | - | CASSPTASTDTQYF | TGCGCCAGCAGCCCCACCGCCAGCACAGATACGCAGTATTTT
many | TRBJ1-1 | TRBV14 | - | CASSSTGGITEAFF | TGTGCCAGCAGCTCAACCGGGGGCATCACTGAAGCTTTCTTT
many | TRBJ2-2 | TRBV10-3 | - | CAIWRGQIANTGELFF | TGTGCCATCTGGAGGGGACAGATCGCGAACACCGGGGAGCTGTTTTTT
many | TRBJ1-1 | TRBV29-1 | TRBD1 | CSVRDRGRRNTEAFF | TGCAGCGTACGGGACAGGGGACGGCGGAACACTGAAGCTTTCTTT
many | TRBJ1-1 | TRBV5-1 | - | CASSLARGRVFF | TGCGCCAGCAGCTTGGCCCGGGGGCGGGTTTTCTTT
many | TRBJ2-2 | TRBV5-1 | TRBD2 | CASSLAGTRPTGELFF | TGCGCCAGCAGCTTGGCCGGGACTAGACCCACCGGGGAGCTGTTTTTT
many | TRBJ2-5 | TRBV4-1 | TRBD1 | CASRGTGRNLQETQYF | TGCGCCAGCAGGGGGACAGGACGCAACCTCCAAGAGACCCAGTACTTC
many | TRBJ2-5 | TRBV9 | - | CASTEGSSQETQYF | TGTGCCAGCACCGAAGGATCCAGCCAAGAGACCCAGTACTTC
many | TRBJ2-7 | TRBV27 | - | CASSPGTFGYEQYF | TGTGCCAGCAGCCCCGGGACCTTTGGCTACGAGCAGTACTTC
many | TRBJ1-4 | TRBV3-1 | - | CASSPMGGHTTNEKLFF | TGTGCCAGCAGCCCGATGGGAGGACACACAACTAATGAAAAACTGTTTTTT
many | TRBJ2-1 | TRBV2 | TRBD1 | CASSGSQGAFNEQFF | TGTGCCAGCAGTGGGTCACAGGGGGCGTTCAATGAGCAGTTCTTC
many | TRBJ1-1 | TRBV28 | - | CASSLPSRAEAFF | TGTGCCAGCAGTTTGCCCAGCCGCGCTGAAGCTTTCTTT
many | TRBJ1-5 | TRBV10-3 | - | CAISERGQPQHF | TGTGCCATCAGTGAGCGGGGTCAGCCCCAGCATTTT
- | TRBJ2-7 | TRBV7-8 | - | CASSLGVGNSYEQYF | TGTGCCAGCAGCTTAGGGGTAGGCAACTCCTACGAGCAGTACTTC
many | TRBJ2-1 | TRBV12-3/TRBV12-4 | - | CASSALASEQFF | TGTGCCAGCAGTGCCCTGGCCTCGGAGCAGTTCTTC
- | TRBJ1-1 | TRBV9 | - | CTSSQGLGGLGRAFF | TGTACCAGCAGCCAAGGGCTCGGTGGGTTAGGGCGAGCTTTCTTT
many | TRBJ2-1 | TRBV5-1 | - | CASSLEPGPLFF | TGCGCCAGCAGCTTGGAGCCGGGACCACTGTTCTTC
many | TRBJ1-6 | TRBV6-5 | - | CASSYKEGSPLHF | TGTGCCAGCAGTTACAAAGAAGGTTCACCCCTCCACTTT
many | TRBJ2-2 | TRBV11-1 | - | CASSTRGGGVGELFF | TGTGCCAGCAGCACCCGCGGCGGAGGAGTGGGGGAGCTGTTTTTT
- | TRBJ2-1 | TRBV5-1 | TRBD2 | CASSLVPGGRFNEQFF | TGCGCCAGCAGCTTGGTTCCGGGGGGACGATTCAATGAGCAGTTCTTC
many | TRBJ2-5 | TRBV20-1 | TRBD2 | CSVTLMGGLAGGRQETQYF | TGCAGTGTTACGCTGATGGGGGGACTAGCGGGGGGGCGCCAAGAGACCCAGTACTTC
many | TRBJ2-1 | TRBV14 | TRBD2 | CASSQRLAGSQFF | TGTGCCAGCAGCCAAAGACTAGCGGGGTCGCAGTTCTTC
few | TRBJ2-7 | TRBV7-2 | - | CASSPLGANEQYF | TGTGCCAGCAGCCCGCTAGGGGCAAACGAGCAGTACTTC
many | TRBJ2-1 | TRBV4-1 | TRBD2 | CASSQGRIGASGGKLSYNEQFF | TGCGCCAGCAGCCAAGGCAGGATAGGTGCTAGCGGGGGGAAACTCTCCTACAATGAGCAGTTCTTC
many | TRBJ2-3 | TRBV6-5 | TRBD1 | CASSYKGQGGGTQYF | TGTGCCAGCAGTTACAAGGGACAGGGAGGGGGTACGCAGTATTTT
many | TRBJ2-7 | TRBV6-2/TRBV6-3 | TRBD2 | CASSYLPPILGGLAGGSSYEQYF | TGTGCCAGCAGTTACCTTCCTCCGATCTTGGGGGGACTAGCGGGGGGAAGCTCCTACGAGCAGTACTTC
many | TRBJ1-1 | TRBV7-9 | - | CASSSSLTQGPEAFF | TGTGCCAGCAGCTCCTCCTTGACCCAGGGCCCTGAAGCTTTCTTT
few | TRBJ2-5 | TRBV7-8 | - | CASSLAQRVGQETQYF | TGTGCCAGCAGCTTAGCGCAACGGGTCGGCCAAGAGACCCAGTACTTC
medium-sized | TRBJ1-1 | TRBV5-1 | - | CASRMGPNTEAFF | TGCGCCAGCAGAATGGGGCCAAACACTGAAGCTTTCTTT
many | TRBJ2-5 | TRBV12-3/TRBV12-4 | TRBD2 | CASSESGTGLRETQYF | TGTGCCAGCAGTGAAAGCGGGACGGGCTTGCGAGAGACCCAGTACTTC
many | TRBJ2-1 | TRBV6-6 | TRBD2 | CASTGGARRNEQFF | TGTGCCAGCACGGGGGGGGCTAGGAGGAATGAGCAGTTCTTC
many | TRBJ1-3 | TRBV4-3 | - | CASSQDWEGLSAPVAGSTIYF | TGCGCCAGCAGCCAAGATTGGGAAGGACTCAGTGCTCCCGTGGCAGGGAGCACCATATATTTT
- | TRBJ1-4 | TRBV2 | TRBD1 | CASRRASGGGEKLFF | TGTGCCAGCAGACGAGCGTCAGGGGGCGGTGAAAAACTGTTTTTT
many | TRBJ2-3 | TRBV6-1 | - | CASSGHLGTDTQYF | TGTGCCAGCAGTGGACACCTCGGCACAGATACGCAGTATTTT
many | TRBJ1-1 | TRBV29-1 | - | CSVGQTIMNTEAFF | TGCAGCGTTGGTCAGACAATCATGAACACTGAAGCTTTCTTT
many | TRBJ2-7 | TRBV6-1 | - | CASSEGGPTLYEQYF | TGTGCCAGCAGTGAAGGGGGGCCAACTCTCTACGAGCAGTACTTC
many | TRBJ2-5 | TRBV18 | TRBD1 | CASSPSWDSQETQYF | TGTGCCAGCTCACCAAGTTGGGACAGTCAAGAGACCCAGTACTTC
many | TRBJ2-5 | TRBV10-3 | TRBD2 | CAISEELANQETQYF | TGTGCCATCAGTGAAGAACTAGCGAACCAAGAGACCCAGTACTTC
many | TRBJ2-1 | TRBV6-5 | - | CASRRTPLAWRGSSYNEQFF | TGTGCCAGCAGACGCACCCCCCTGGCGTGGCGGGGAAGCTCCTACAATGAGCAGTTCTTC
many | TRBJ2-1 | TRBV6-2/TRBV6-3 | - | CASSYTPTEYLEYNEQFF | TGTGCCAGCAGTTATACCCCGACGGAATACTTAGAATACAATGAGCAGTTCTTC
many | TRBJ2-7 | TRBV7-2 | - | CASSLSLGQGYYEQYF | TGTGCCAGCAGCTTATCCCTGGGCCAGGGGTACTACGAGCAGTACTTC
many | TRBJ2-3 | TRBV5-1 | TRBD2 | CASSLSRGAGGVTDTQYF | TGCGCCAGCAGCTTGTCCCGAGGGGCGGGGGGAGTGACAGATACGCAGTATTTT
many | TRBJ1-1 | TRBV9 | - | CASSHGGSTEAFF | TGTGCCAGCAGCCACGGGGGGAGCACTGAAGCTTTCTTT
many | TRBJ2-3 | TRBV7-9 | - | CASTRRYATDTQYF | TGTGCCAGCACCCGTAGGTACGCAACAGATACGCAGTATTTT